The 26 T cell receptor beta chains given below trace back to one sample, sequenced in a study of blood T cell repertoires in COVID-19. TCRdb's table, derived via immunoSEQ multiplex PCR, lists solely in-frame clones and lacks some. The table shows about 190,000 clones, with 80% occurring only once. Sequenced material: peripheral blood. These receptors originate from a man in his fifties or sixties with acute or convalescent COVID-19.

The chain couples TRBV19 to TRBJ1-2, with 7 nucleotides matching TRBD1. Germline lookup yields CDR1 LNHDA and CDR2 SQIVND (reference sequence). V dropped 5 bases and J dropped 1; count of bases not matched to a gene: 7. CDR3 length: 15 residues. Here the CDR3 DNA reads TGTGCCAGTAGTCCTGGGACAGCGCATAACTATGGCTACACCTTC. Encoded protein: CASSPGTAHNYGYTF.

This chain uses TRBV2 with TRBJ1-1; D uncertain. CDR1 is SNHLY and CDR2 is FYNNEI in the germline V gene. The CDR3 loop spans 13 amino acids. V was cut by 2 bases and J by 2 bases, with 6 bases left in between. The CDR3 region is CASSERVNTEAFF. CDR3 nucleotides: TGTGCCAGCAGTGAACGGGTTAACACTGAAGCTTTCTTT.

The chain carries TRBV19 and TRBJ2-7, with a tentative D call TRBD1 (5 bases). Germline V gives CDR1 LNHDA, CDR2 SQIVND (reference sequence). The CDR3 extends over 14 amino acids. V was clipped by 6 bases and J by 2 bases, with 14 bases between them. The CDR3 region has the DNA TGTGCCAGTAGCCCAGCCAGGGTCCCCTACGAGCAGTACTTC. It specifies CASSPARVPYEQYF.

This clone was seen a few times. V and J are TRBV9 and TRBJ2-2, with 12 bases matching TRBD2. Unmatched junction bases numbered 5, after V lost 1 base and J lost 4 bases. Germline V CDR1 and CDR2: SGDLS, YYNGEE. CDR3 length: 17 residues. CDR3 in DNA: TGTGCCAGCAGCGTAACCACTAGCGGGAGGAGCACCGGGGAGCTGTTTTTT. It specifies CASSVTTSGRSTGELFF. The complete variable domain, with remaining parts taken from reference TRBV9 and TRBJ2-2, reads DSGVTQTPKHLITATGQRVTLRCSPRSGDLSVYWYQQSLDQGLQFLIQYYNGEERAKGNILERFSAQQFPDLHSELNLSSLELGDSALYFCASSVTTSGRSTGELFFGEGSRLTVL.

V usage is TRBV6-5 and J usage is TRBJ1-1; 7 bases align to TRBD1. Trimming took 0 bases from V and 5 from J; bases not matched to a gene: 6. Germline V gene data show CDR1 as MNHEY and CDR2 as SVGAGI. The length of the CDR3 is 15 residues. CDR3 sequence (DNA): TGTGCCAGCAGTTACTCGAGACAGGGCCAAACTGAAGCTTTCTTT. Its translation: CASSYSRQGQTEAFF.

This chain joins TRBV3-1 (or the pseudogene TRBV3-2) and TRBJ1-2; 10 bases line up with TRBD1. Germline CDR1 reads LGHDT; CDR2 reads YNNKEL (reference sequence). The CDR3 is 13 residues long. V lost 4 bases and J lost 5; bases outside the gene matches: 1. The CDR3 sequence is CASSRTGGYGYTF. The CDR3 bases are TGTGCCAGCAGCCGGACAGGGGGGTATGGCTACACCTTC.

The chain uses TRBV10-2 and TRBJ2-1, with 8 bases fitting TRBD2. Germline V gene sequence: CDR1 WSHSY, CDR2 SAAADI. Trimming at V came to 5 bases and at J to 6 bases, leaving 6 bases not matched to a gene. The CDR3 has 14 amino acids. The CDR3 nucleotides are TGCGCCAGCAGTCCCTTGACTAGCGCCAATGAGCAGTTCTTC. As protein: CASSPLTSANEQFF.

The V call is TRBV18, the J call TRBJ2-1, with TRBD1 matching 7 bases. The CDR3 sequence is 16 residues long. CDR1 is KGHSH and CDR2 is LQKENI in the germline V gene. V shed 3 bases, J shed 2 bases, and the junction held 7 bases outside the gene matches. The CDR3 loop reads CASSPLEGATYNEQFF. In DNA form, the CDR3 reads TGTGCCAGCTCACCGTTAGAGGGGGCTACCTACAATGAGCAGTTCTTC.

The rearrangement links TRBV3-1 (or the pseudogene TRBV3-2) to TRBJ2-1; D remains unclear. Trimming shortened V by 1 base and J by 5 bases, and 3 bases separated the two germline ends. From germline, CDR1 is LGHDT and CDR2 YNNKEL (reference sequence). This CDR3 has 12 amino acids. This CDR3 is CASSQVDNEQFF. The CDR3 bases are TGTGCCAGCAGCCAAGTCGACAATGAGCAGTTCTTC.

The genes are TRBV18 and TRBJ1-6, with TRBD1 matching over 7 bases. CDR3 size: 13 residues. Germline CDR1 reads KGHSH; CDR2 reads LQKENI. Trimming cost V 8 bases and J 4 bases; bases outside gene matches: 2. CDR3 coding DNA: TGTGCCAGCCAGGGACAGTATAATTCACCCCTCCACTTT. It is translated as CASQGQYNSPLHF.

The CDR3 DNA is TGTGCCAGCAGCACTGACTACGAGCAGTACTTC. Translation gives CASSTDYEQYF. The V and J genes are TRBV5-6 and TRBJ2-7; D unclear. Germline CDR1 and CDR2: SGHDT and YYEEEE. V lost 4 bases and J lost 3, with 5 bases in between. CDR3 length: 11 residues.

The V and J genes are TRBV15 and TRBJ2-7, with 7 nucleotides matching TRBD1. This CDR3 is built from 14 residues. J lost 3 bases, V lost 3 bases, and 5 bases had no gene match. The germline V gene encodes CDR1 LNHNV and CDR2 YYDKDF (reference sequence). Here the CDR3 DNA reads TGTGCCACCAGCAGGGAACAGGGGAACTACGAGCAGTACTTC. Protein sequence: CATSREQGNYEQYF.

The chain uses TRBV15 and TRBJ1-6, with D possibly TRBD1 on 6 matching bases. Germline V gene sequence: CDR1 LNHNV, CDR2 YYDKDF (reference sequence). This CDR3 contains 16 residues. V was clipped by 1 base and J by 6 bases, with 13 bases between them. The chain's CDR3 is CATSRGTGLGNSPLHF. CDR3 in DNA: TGTGCCACCAGCAGAGGTACAGGGTTGGGTAATTCACCCCTCCACTTT.

There are a few counts of this clone. The CDR3 DNA is TGTGCCAGTAGTATTAGACAACTAGGTGGAAACACCATATATTTT. The encoded protein is CASSIRQLGGNTIYF. The rearrangement uses TRBV19 and TRBJ1-3; D not resolved. V lost 3 bases, J lost 3 bases, and 12 bases lay in between. The CDR3 sequence is 15 residues long. From germline, CDR1 is LNHDA and CDR2 SQIVND (reference sequence). The full variable domain, rest sourced from reference TRBV19 and TRBJ1-3, is DGGITQSPKYLFRKEGQNVTLSCEQNLNHDAMYWYRQDPGQGLRLIYYSQIVNDFQKGDIAEGYSVSREKKESFPLTVTSAQKNPTAFYLCASSIRQLGGNTIYFGEGSWLTVV.

The chain carries TRBV2 and TRBJ2-1; D uncertain. CDR3 length equals 13 residues. Germline-derived CDR1 and CDR2 are SNHLY and FYNNEI. Trimming took off 4 bases at V and 5 bases at J, with 9 bases between the two ends. This CDR3 reads CASSAHRDNEQFF. The DNA for the CDR3 is TGTGCCAGCAGTGCTCACCGGGACAATGAGCAGTTCTTC.

The chain has TRBV19 and TRBJ2-1; maybe TRBD2 (6 bases). From germline, CDR1 is LNHDA and CDR2 SQIVND (reference sequence). V was clipped by 7 bases and J by 4 bases, with 20 bases between them. The CDR3 length is 16 residues. The CDR3 here is CASTLDGTGTYNEQFF. In DNA form, the CDR3 reads TGTGCCAGTACCCTGGACGGGACGGGGACTTACAATGAGCAGTTCTTC.

The chain employs TRBV5-4 and TRBJ1-2, with TRBD1 identical over 7 bases. The CDR3 has 16 residues. CDR1 is SGHNT and CDR2 is YYREEE in the germline V gene (reference sequence). J lost 14 bases, V lost 0 bases, and 19 bases had no gene match. In nucleotides, the CDR3 is TGTGCCAGCAGCTTGGTTGGTCAAGAGGGGGCGCAACGTCGGACCTTC. Translating gives CASSLVGQEGAQRRTF.

This clone appeared a few times. The CDR3 coding sequence is TGTGCCAGCAGTTCCGGAGCCTACAATGAGCAGTTCTTC. Translation gives CASSSGAYNEQFF. The chain recombines TRBV28 with TRBJ2-1; D remains ambiguous. V was trimmed by 4 bases and J by 2 bases, leaving 6 bases between them. The CDR3 length is 13 residues. Germline V gene lookup returns CDR1 MDHEN and CDR2 SYDVKM.

This chain uses TRBV18 with TRBJ1-1; tentative D call: TRBD1 (5 bases). From germline, CDR1 is KGHSH and CDR2 LQKENI. With 3 bases removed from V and 9 bases from J, the gap between germline ends came to 17 bases. CDR3 size: 14 residues. The CDR3 reads CASSPPDRGRKAFF. Written as DNA, the CDR3 is TGTGCCAGCTCACCCCCCGATAGGGGAAGAAAAGCTTTCTTT.

The CDR3 nucleotides are TGTGCCAGCAGCTTCTCCCCAGGGAGGGCAGCCCATAATTCACCCCTCCACTTT. Its translation: CASSFSPGRAAHNSPLHF. This chain joins TRBV7-3 and TRBJ1-6; perhaps TRBD1 as D (5 bases). Between the trimmed V and J ends, which lost 3 bases and 5 bases, there was a span of 20 bases. The V gene's germline CDR1 is SGHTA and CDR2 FQGTGA. This CDR3 region has 18 residues.

The CDR3 coding sequence is TGTGCCAGTAGTCCAATAGCGGGGGGGCCTAATGATGAGCAGTTCTTC. Translation gives CASSPIAGGPNDEQFF. The genes are TRBV19 and TRBJ2-1; 11 bases fit TRBD2. With 5 bases clipped from V and 8 bases from J, the junction kept 11 bases outside the gene matches. Per germline, CDR1 LNHDA and CDR2 SQIVND (reference sequence). The CDR3 is 16 residues long. Variable domain in full (rest from reference TRBV19 and TRBJ2-1): DGGITQSPKYLFRKEGQNVTLSCEQNLNHDAMYWYRQDPGQGLRLIYYSQIVNDFQKGDIAEGYSVSREKKESFPLTVTSAQKNPTAFYLCASSPIAGGPNDEQFFGPGTRLTVL.

The V call is TRBV19, the J call TRBJ1-1; 7 bases match TRBD1. Trimming took 7 bases from V and 0 from J; bases not matched to a gene: 8. The CDR3 is made up of 15 amino acids. Germline CDR1 reads LNHDA; CDR2 reads SQIVND (reference sequence). CDR3 nucleotides: TGTGCCAGTACTGCCCAGGGGGGAATGAACACTGAAGCTTTCTTT. This codes for CASTAQGGMNTEAFF. Full variable domain (outside the CDR3, taken from reference TRBV19 and TRBJ1-1): DGGITQSPKYLFRKEGQNVTLSCEQNLNHDAMYWYRQDPGQGLRLIYYSQIVNDFQKGDIAEGYSVSREKKESFPLTVTSAQKNPTAFYLCASTAQGGMNTEAFFGQGTRLTVV.

The V gene is TRBV5-8, the J gene TRBJ2-3, with 7 nucleotides matching TRBD1. This CDR3 has 14 amino acids. The germline CDR1 and CDR2 sequences are SGHTS and YDEGEE. Trimming took 2 bases from V and 1 from J; bases not matched to a gene: 1. The DNA for the CDR3 is TGTGCCAGCAGCTTTGGACAGGGCACAGATACGCAGTATTTT. This codes for CASSFGQGTDTQYF. Supplemented by reference TRBV5-8 and TRBJ2-3, the full variable domain reads EAGVTQSPTHLIKTRGQQATLRCSPISGHTSVYWYQQALGLGLQFLLWYDEGEERNRGNFPPRFSGRQFPNYSSELNVNALELEDSALYLCASSFGQGTDTQYFGPGTRLTVL.

The V and J genes are TRBV19 and TRBJ2-7, with a weak D call TRBD2 (8 bases). V lost 3 bases and J 2 bases, leaving 14 bases between the germline ends. The CDR3 covers 15 residues. Germline assignment: CDR1 LNHDA and CDR2 SQIVND (reference sequence). CDR3 residues: CASSIGRGQPYEQYF. The DNA of the CDR3 is TGTGCCAGTAGTATCGGGAGGGGGCAACCCTACGAGCAGTACTTC. The full variable domain, its missing parts supplied by reference TRBV19 and TRBJ2-7, is DGGITQSPKYLFRKEGQNVTLSCEQNLNHDAMYWYRQDPGQGLRLIYYSQIVNDFQKGDIAEGYSVSREKKESFPLTVTSAQKNPTAFYLCASSIGRGQPYEQYFGPGTRLTVT.

The chain couples TRBV6-1 to TRBJ1-4; D might be TRBD1 (6 bases). The CDR3 is made up of 17 amino acids. V was clipped by 2 bases and J by 1 base, with 14 bases between them. Germline assignment: CDR1 MNHNS and CDR2 SASEGT. CDR3 region: CASSEWGHSVTNEKLFF. The CDR3 bases are TGTGCCAGCAGTGAATGGGGACATTCCGTAACTAATGAAAAACTGTTTTTT.

The V and J genes are TRBV2 and TRBJ1-5; no clear D. Germline CDR1 is SNHLY and CDR2 is FYNNEI. The V end was cut by 7 bases, the J end by 7 bases, with 14 bases between. This CDR3 is 13 amino acids long. The CDR3 loop is CASNREIEQPQHF. The CDR3 nucleotides are TGTGCCAGCAACCGGGAAATCGAACAGCCCCAGCATTTT. Complete variable domain (other parts from reference TRBV2 and TRBJ1-5): EPEVTQTPSHQVTQMGQEVILRCVPISNHLYFYWYRQILGQKVEFLVSFYNNEISEKSEIFDDQFSVERPDGSNFTLKIRSTKLEDSAMYFCASNREIEQPQHFGDGTRLSIL.